This T cell receptor (beta chain) was identified during a study of blood T cells in healthy people across ages. The overall study: Template switching caught about one barcoded beta molecule for each two T cells.

The sample holds a few counts of this clonotype. Its antigen is not known. Broader study findings: For the donors, CMV status was unknown and possibly confounded expanded clonotype changes. Fewer expanded clones and more diversity marked long-lived versus aged donors.

A J-beta primer mix and a sample-barcoded 5' primer were used in a second PCR of roughly 7 to 12 cycles. TCRdb reprocessed the 5' RACE reads with MiXCR, giving one entry per CDR3 protein. The sample yields hundreds of thousands of distinct CDR3 sequences, roughly half seen once. This receptor was identified in a woman of 80 years or more in good health. Sequencing was done on a sample of blood.

For the CDR3, the DNA is TGTGCCATCAGTGAAAGGGACACCGGGGAGCTGTTTTTT. As protein: CAISERDTGELFF. The V and J genes are TRBV10-3 and TRBJ2-2; no clear D gene. The V gene's germline CDR1 is ENHRY and CDR2 SYGVKD. The length of the CDR3 is 13 residues. The V and J ends lost 3 bases and 3 bases respectively, with 5 bases between them.